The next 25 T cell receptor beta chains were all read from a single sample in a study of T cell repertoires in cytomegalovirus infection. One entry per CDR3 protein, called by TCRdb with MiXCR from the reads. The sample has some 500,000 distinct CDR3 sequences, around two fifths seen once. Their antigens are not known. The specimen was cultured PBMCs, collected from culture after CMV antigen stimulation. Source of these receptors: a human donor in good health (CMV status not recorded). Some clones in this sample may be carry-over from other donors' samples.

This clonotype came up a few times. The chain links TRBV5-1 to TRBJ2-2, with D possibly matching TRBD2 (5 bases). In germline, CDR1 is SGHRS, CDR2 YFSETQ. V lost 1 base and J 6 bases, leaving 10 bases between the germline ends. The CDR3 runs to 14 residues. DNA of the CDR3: TGCGCCAGCAGCTTGTTCTCCGGGGCCGGGGAGCTGTTTTTT. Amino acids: CASSLFSGAGELFF.

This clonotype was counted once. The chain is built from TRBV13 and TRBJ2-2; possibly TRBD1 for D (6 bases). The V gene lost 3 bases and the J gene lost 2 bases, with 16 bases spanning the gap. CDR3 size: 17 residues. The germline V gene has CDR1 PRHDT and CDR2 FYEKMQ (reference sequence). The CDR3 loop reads CASSLVRTAINTGELFF. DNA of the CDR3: TGTGCCAGCAGCTTGGTCAGGACAGCAATTAACACCGGGGAGCTGTTTTTT.

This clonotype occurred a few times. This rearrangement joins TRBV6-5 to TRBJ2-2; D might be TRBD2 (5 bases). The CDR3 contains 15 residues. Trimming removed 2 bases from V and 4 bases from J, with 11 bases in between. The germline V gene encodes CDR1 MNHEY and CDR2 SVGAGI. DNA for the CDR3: TGTGCCAGCAGTTACGATCTAGGAGGCACCGGGGAGCTGTTTTTT. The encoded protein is CASSYDLGGTGELFF.

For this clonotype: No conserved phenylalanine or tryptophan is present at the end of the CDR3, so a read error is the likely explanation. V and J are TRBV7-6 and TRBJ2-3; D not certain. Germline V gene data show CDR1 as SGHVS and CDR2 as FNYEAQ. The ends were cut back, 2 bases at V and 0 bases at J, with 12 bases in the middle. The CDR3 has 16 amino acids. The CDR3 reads CASSLLSSSSTDTQYL. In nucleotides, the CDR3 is TGTGCCAGCAGCTTATTGAGTAGTTCTAGCACAGATACGCAGTATCTT.

The CDR3 region has the DNA TGTGCCAGCAGCTGGGGGGGAGTTGATACGCAGTATTTT. It codes for CASSWGGVDTQYF. V usage is TRBV11-2 and J usage is TRBJ2-3; TRBD2 agrees at 7 bases. This CDR3 region has 13 residues. Germline V gene sequence: CDR1 SGHAT, CDR2 FQNNGV. Trimming at V came to 4 bases and at J to 6 bases, leaving 4 bases not matched to a gene.

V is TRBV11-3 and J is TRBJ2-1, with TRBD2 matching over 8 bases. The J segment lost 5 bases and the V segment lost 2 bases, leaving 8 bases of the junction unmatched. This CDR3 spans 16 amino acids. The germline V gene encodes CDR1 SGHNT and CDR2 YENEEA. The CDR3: CASSLNTSGGHNEQFF. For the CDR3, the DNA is TGTGCCAGCAGCTTAAACACTAGCGGAGGCCACAATGAGCAGTTCTTC.

CDR3 residues: CASSLKTRDGLYEQYF. CDR3 nucleotides: TGCGCCAGCAGCCTGAAAACCCGGGACGGCCTCTACGAGCAGTACTTC. The chain couples TRBV5-1 to TRBJ2-7; either TRBD1 or TRBD2 may fit D (5 bases each). The CDR3 runs 16 residues. V was trimmed by 4 bases and J by 3 bases, leaving 20 bases between them. Germline V gene sequence: CDR1 SGHRS, CDR2 YFSETQ.

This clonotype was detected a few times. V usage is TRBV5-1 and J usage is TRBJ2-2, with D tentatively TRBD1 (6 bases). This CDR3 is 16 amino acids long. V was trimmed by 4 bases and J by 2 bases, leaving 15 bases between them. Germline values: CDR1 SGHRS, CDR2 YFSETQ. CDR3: CASSPGDRSNTGELFF. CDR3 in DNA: TGCGCCAGCAGCCCAGGGGACCGCTCAAACACCGGGGAGCTGTTTTTT.

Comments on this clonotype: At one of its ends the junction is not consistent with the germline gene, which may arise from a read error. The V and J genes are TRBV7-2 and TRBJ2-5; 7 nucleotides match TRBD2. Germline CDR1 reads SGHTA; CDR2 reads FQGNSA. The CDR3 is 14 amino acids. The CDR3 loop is CASSLRGFLETRYF. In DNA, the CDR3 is TGTGCCAGCAGCTTGCGGGGGTTCCTCGAGACCCGGTACTTC.

CDR3 residues: CASSQLGPSYEQYF. The CDR3 DNA follows: TGTGCCAGCAGCCAACTGGGGCCTAGTTACGAGCAGTACTTC. V is TRBV7-8 and J is TRBJ2-7; D is perhaps TRBD1 (5 bases). The CDR3 is 14 residues long. Germline-derived CDR1 and CDR2 are SGHVS and FQNEAQ. The V gene lost 5 bases and the J gene lost 4 bases, with 15 bases spanning the gap.

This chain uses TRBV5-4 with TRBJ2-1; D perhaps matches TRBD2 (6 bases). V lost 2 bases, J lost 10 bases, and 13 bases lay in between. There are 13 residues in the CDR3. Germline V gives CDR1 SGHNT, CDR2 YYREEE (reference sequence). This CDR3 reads CASSFGGSEEQFF. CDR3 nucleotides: TGTGCCAGCAGCTTCGGGGGATCGGAAGAGCAGTTCTTC. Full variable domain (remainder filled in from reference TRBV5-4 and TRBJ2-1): ETGVTQSPTHLIKTRGQQVTLRCSSQSGHNTVSWYQQALGQGPQFIFQYYREEENGRGNFPPRFSGLQFPNYSSELNVNALELDDSALYLCASSFGGSEEQFFGPGTRLTVL.

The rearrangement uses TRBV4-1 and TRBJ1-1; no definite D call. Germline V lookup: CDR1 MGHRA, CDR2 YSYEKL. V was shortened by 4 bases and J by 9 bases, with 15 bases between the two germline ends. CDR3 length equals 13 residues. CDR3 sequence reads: CASSPMGGGKAFF. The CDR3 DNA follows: TGCGCCAGCAGCCCCATGGGCGGAGGTAAAGCTTTCTTT.

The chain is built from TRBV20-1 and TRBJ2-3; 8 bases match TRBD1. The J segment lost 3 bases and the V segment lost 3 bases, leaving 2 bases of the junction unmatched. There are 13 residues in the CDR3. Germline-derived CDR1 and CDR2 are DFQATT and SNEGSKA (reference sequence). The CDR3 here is CSARDRETDTQYF. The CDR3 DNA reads TGCAGTGCTAGGGACAGGGAAACAGATACGCAGTATTTT.

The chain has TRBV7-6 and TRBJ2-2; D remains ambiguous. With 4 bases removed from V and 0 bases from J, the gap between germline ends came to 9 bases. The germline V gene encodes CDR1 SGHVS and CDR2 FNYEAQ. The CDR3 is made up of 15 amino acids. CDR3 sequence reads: CASSSRLANTGELFF. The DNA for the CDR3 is TGTGCCAGCAGCTCCCGACTTGCGAACACCGGGGAGCTGTTTTTT.

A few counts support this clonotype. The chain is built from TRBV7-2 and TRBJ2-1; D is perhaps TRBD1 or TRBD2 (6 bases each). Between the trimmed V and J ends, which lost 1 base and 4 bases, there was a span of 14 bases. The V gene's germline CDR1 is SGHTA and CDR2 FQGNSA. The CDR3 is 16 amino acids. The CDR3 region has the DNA TGTGCCAGCAGCTTAGAAGGGGGGAGTATGTACAATGAGCAGTTCTTC. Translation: CASSLEGGSMYNEQFF.

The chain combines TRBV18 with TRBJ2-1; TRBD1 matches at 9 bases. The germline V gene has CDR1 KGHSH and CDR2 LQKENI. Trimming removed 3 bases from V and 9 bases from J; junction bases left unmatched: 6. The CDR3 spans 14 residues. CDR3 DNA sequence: TGTGCCAGCTCACCGAGGACAGGGGTTGGTGAGCAGTTCTTC. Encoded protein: CASSPRTGVGEQFF.

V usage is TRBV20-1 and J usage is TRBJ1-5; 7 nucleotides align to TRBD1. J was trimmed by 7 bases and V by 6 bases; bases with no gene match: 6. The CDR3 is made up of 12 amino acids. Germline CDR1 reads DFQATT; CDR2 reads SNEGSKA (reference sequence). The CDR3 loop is CSAPQGNQPQHF. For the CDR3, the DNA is TGCAGTGCCCCACAGGGGAACCAGCCCCAGCATTTT.

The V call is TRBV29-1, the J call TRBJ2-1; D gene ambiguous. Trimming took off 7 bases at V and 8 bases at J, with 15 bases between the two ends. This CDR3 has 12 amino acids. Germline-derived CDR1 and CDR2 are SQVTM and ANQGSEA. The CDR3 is CSAASGRDEQFF. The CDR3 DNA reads TGCAGCGCTGCTTCAGGCCGCGATGAGCAGTTCTTC.

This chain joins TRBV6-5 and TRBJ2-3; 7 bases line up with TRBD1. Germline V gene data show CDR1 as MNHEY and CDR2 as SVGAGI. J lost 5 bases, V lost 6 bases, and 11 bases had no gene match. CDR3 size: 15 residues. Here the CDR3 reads CASSQDRELLDTQYF. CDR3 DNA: TGTGCCAGCAGCCAAGACAGGGAACTACTAGATACGCAGTATTTT.

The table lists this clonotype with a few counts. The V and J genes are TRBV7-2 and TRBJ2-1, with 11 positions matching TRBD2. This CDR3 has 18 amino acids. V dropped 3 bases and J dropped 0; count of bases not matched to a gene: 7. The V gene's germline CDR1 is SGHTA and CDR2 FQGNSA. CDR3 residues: CASSFGLTSGSSYNEQFF. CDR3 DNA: TGTGCCAGCAGCTTCGGTCTCACTAGCGGGAGCTCCTACAATGAGCAGTTCTTC.

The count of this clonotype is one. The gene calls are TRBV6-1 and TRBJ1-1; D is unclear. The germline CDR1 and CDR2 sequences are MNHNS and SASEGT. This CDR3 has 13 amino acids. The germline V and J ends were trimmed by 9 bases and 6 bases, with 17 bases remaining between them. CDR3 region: CASTLEIGAEAFF. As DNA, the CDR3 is TGTGCCAGTACACTTGAAATTGGCGCTGAAGCTTTCTTT.

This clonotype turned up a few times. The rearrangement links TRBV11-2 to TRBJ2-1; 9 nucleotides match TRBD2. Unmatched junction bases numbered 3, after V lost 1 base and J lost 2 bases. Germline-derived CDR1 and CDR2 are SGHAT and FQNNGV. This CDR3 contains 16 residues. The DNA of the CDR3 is TGTGCCAGCAGCTTAGGTGTAGCGGGGGCCTACAATGAGCAGTTCTTC. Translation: CASSLGVAGAYNEQFF.

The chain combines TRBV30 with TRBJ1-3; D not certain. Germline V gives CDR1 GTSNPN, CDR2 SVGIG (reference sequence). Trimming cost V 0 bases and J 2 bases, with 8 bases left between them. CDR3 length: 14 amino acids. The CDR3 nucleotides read TGTGCCTGGAGTGTGGAAAGGGCTGGAAACACCATATATTTT. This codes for CAWSVERAGNTIYF.

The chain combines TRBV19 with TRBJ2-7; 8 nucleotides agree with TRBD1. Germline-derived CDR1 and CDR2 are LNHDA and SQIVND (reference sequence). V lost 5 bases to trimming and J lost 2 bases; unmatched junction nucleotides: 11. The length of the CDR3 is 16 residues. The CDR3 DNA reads TGTGCCAGTAGTCGACGCCGGGGACAGGCCACCTACGAGCAGTACTTC. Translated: CASSRRRGQATYEQYF.

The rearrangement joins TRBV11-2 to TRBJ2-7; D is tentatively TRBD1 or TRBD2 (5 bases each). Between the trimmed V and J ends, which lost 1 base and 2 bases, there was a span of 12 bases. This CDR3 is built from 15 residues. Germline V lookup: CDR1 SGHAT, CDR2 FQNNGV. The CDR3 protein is CASSLAPRGAYEQYF. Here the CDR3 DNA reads TGTGCCAGCAGCTTAGCCCCGCGAGGGGCCTACGAGCAGTACTTC.